Each of the 8 T cell receptor beta chains below was sequenced from the same sample in a study of T cell repertoires in cytomegalovirus infection. TCRdb redid the calling of the reads with MiXCR, one entry per CDR3 protein. The sample lists under 600,000 distinct CDR3 sequences, 16% occurring once. Sequencing was done on a sample of CD8+ T cells from PBMCs. The receptors derive from a human donor in good health (CMV status not recorded). Some clones in this sample may be carry-over from other donors' samples.

This chain links TRBV7-6 with TRBJ2-3; D is perhaps TRBD1 or TRBD2 (5 bases each). CDR1 is SGHVS, CDR2 FNYEAQ, per germline. This CDR3 is 16 amino acids long. The ends were cut back, 5 bases at V and 4 bases at J, with 19 bases in the middle. The CDR3 sequence: CASSQPRDPGADTQYF. CDR3 DNA sequence: TGTGCCAGCAGCCAACCCCGGGACCCTGGGGCAGATACGCAGTATTTT.

This chain uses TRBV10-3 with TRBJ2-1; D is unclear. V lost 7 bases and J 6 bases, leaving 7 bases between the germline ends. The germline V gene has CDR1 ENHRY and CDR2 SYGVKD. The CDR3 runs 11 residues. The chain's CDR3 is CAIKGANEQFF. For the CDR3, the DNA is TGTGCCATCAAAGGAGCCAATGAGCAGTTCTTC.

This clonotype was seen many times. CDR3 nucleotides: TGTGCCAGCAGTTTCGTCCGGGGGGGCCAGGGCCAAGAGACCCAGTACTTC. Its translation is CASSFVRGGQGQETQYF. The gene calls are TRBV12-3 or TRBV12-4 and TRBJ2-5, with 8 positions matching TRBD2. This CDR3 region has 17 residues. V was pared by 3 bases and J by 1 base, with 10 bases of the junction left unmatched.

The V and J genes are TRBV15 and TRBJ1-1; D unresolved. The V end was cut by 3 bases, the J end by 0 bases, with 11 bases between. The CDR3 totals 15 residues. CDR1 is LNHNV and CDR2 is YYDKDF in the germline V gene (reference sequence). The CDR3: CATSSLEPMNTEAFF. DNA for the CDR3: TGTGCCACCAGCAGCTTGGAGCCCATGAACACTGAAGCTTTCTTT. Full variable domain (outside the CDR3, taken from reference TRBV15 and TRBJ1-1): DAMVIQNPRYQVTQFGKPVTLSCSQTLNHNVMYWYQQKSSQAPKLLFHYYDKDFNNEADTPDNFQSRRPNTSFCFLDIRSPGLGDTAMYLCATSSLEPMNTEAFFGQGTRLTVV.

Comment on this clonotype: With a much larger clone just one base away, this may be a read error. Since the CDR3 does not end with the conserved phenylalanine or tryptophan, this likely comes from a read error. V gene TRBV6-8 combines with J gene TRBJ2-1; TRBD2 aligns across 10 bases. This CDR3 comprises 15 residues. The germline gives CDR1 MNHGY, CDR2 SAAAGT. Trimming took 2 bases from V and 8 from J; bases not matched to a gene: 6. CDR3 amino acids: CASSYLAGAMDEQFL. CDR3 DNA: TGTGCCAGCAGTTACCTAGCGGGAGCGATGGATGAGCAGTTCTTA.

This clonotype was counted many times. This sequence joins TRBV4-2 and TRBJ1-1; D uncertain. The V gene's germline CDR1 is LGHNA and CDR2 YNFKEQ. V lost 1 base, J lost 0 bases, and 12 bases lay in between. CDR3 size: 16 residues. CDR3 amino acids: CASSQVRFDMNTEAFF. The CDR3 coding sequence is TGTGCCAGCAGCCAAGTCAGGTTCGACATGAACACTGAAGCTTTCTTT.

Worth noting for this clonotype: Being one base from a much bigger clone, this may be a read error. The gene calls are TRBV10-3 and TRBJ1-5; D not certain. CDR1 and CDR2 (germline): ENHRY, SYGVKD. The V end lost 3 bases, the J end lost 6 bases, and 15 bases lay between the germline ends. The CDR3 runs to 15 residues. CDR3 DNA sequence: TGTGCCATCAGTGAAGAAGGTTTCGGCATTCAGCCCCAGCATTTT. Its protein product is CAISEEGFGIQPQHF.

This rearrangement joins TRBV25-1 to TRBJ2-2; D unclear. The V and J ends lost 6 bases and 6 bases respectively, with 8 bases between them. Germline CDR1 and CDR2: MGHDK and SYGVNS. This CDR3 spans 12 amino acids. CDR3 DNA sequence: TGTGCCAGCAGAGACGTCTCCGGGGAGCTGTTTTTT. Its translation: CASRDVSGELFF. The entire variable domain, with the rest obtained from reference TRBV25-1 and TRBJ2-2, is as follows: EADIYQTPRYLVIGTGKKITLECSQTMGHDKMYWYQQDPGMELHLIHYSYGVNSTEKGDLSSESTVSRIRTEHFPLTLESARPSHTSQYLCASRDVSGELFFGEGSRLTVL.